This T cell receptor beta chain was documented in a study of T cells after yellow fever vaccination. Study outcomes and limitations: Clonotype sharing between CD4 and CD8 compartments was small.

MiXCR, run by TCRdb on the 5' RACE reads, gives a single entry per CDR3 protein. Seen here are a few hundred thousand distinct CDR3 sequences, approximately 3.9% observed once, and the top ten hold around 20%. As for this clonotype: Its specificity is not known. This may stem from a read error, because a much larger clone lies one nucleotide away. The final CDR3 position lacks the conserved phenylalanine or tryptophan, pointing to a likely read error.

The CDR3 totals 13 residues. Germline CDR1 is SEHNR and CDR2 is FQNEAQ (reference sequence). The V gene lost 5 bases and the J gene lost 3 bases, with 10 bases spanning the gap. This receptor was identified in a man between 18 and 35 years old who received the YFV17D yellow fever vaccine. V usage is TRBV7-9 and J usage is TRBJ2-5, with TRBD1 as a possible D gene (6 bases). The input for sequencing was PBMCs, taken on the day of the yellow fever booster vaccination. CDR3 residues: CASSRRGKETQYL. In DNA form, the CDR3 reads TGTGCCAGCAGCCGAAGGGGGAAAGAGACCCAGTACCTC.